This T cell receptor (beta chain) was recorded in a study of neurological immune-mediated disorders. The study built sorted libraries from around 1 million CD4+ or CD8+ T cells. This clonotype was seen ten or more times. Synthesis of cDNA was performed by 5'RACE using 10-nucleotide random UMIs. Sequencing runs each yielded over 200 million TCR-beta sequences from 15-18 subjects. TCRdb re-called the 5' RACE reads through MiXCR, storing one row per CDR3 protein. Of some 20,000 distinct CDR3 sequences listed, 7.5% are singletons. CDR1 is DFQATT and CDR2 is SNEGSKA in the germline V gene (reference sequence). The CDR3 length is 16 residues. V lost 7 bases and J lost 0; bases outside the gene matches: 7.

The material sequenced was CD8+ T cells from blood. The sequence derives from a woman between 25 and 40 years old with HTLV-1-associated myelopathy (HAM/TSP). J is TRBJ2-3 and V is TRBV20-1; 13 bases fit TRBD2. The CDR3 loop reads CSVGTSGEPSTDTQYF. The CDR3 region has the DNA TGCAGTGTGGGGACTAGCGGGGAACCTAGCACAGATACGCAGTATTTT.